A single sample gave rise to the 3 T cell receptor beta chains below, sequenced in a study of blood T cell repertoires in COVID-19. Clones were read by immunoSEQ multiplex PCR, and TCRdb kept only the in-frame ones, dropping some. This sample has about 200,000 clones, with roughly 90% found just once. Sequencing was performed on PBMCs or T cells enriched from blood (not recorded which). These receptors were collected from a woman between 18 and 29 years old who had recovered from COVID-19.

The rearrangement joins TRBV4-1 to TRBJ1-5; D might be TRBD1 (6 bases). The CDR3 has 14 residues. Germline lookup yields CDR1 MGHRA and CDR2 YSYEKL. Trimming pared 3 bases from V and 6 bases from J, leaving 12 bases between. The CDR3 DNA reads TGCGCCAGCAGCCAGGAAGGACAGCTTCAGCCCCAGCATTTT. Encoded protein: CASSQEGQLQPQHF.

This clone was found a few times. V is TRBV28 and J is TRBJ1-5; TRBD1 is a possible D gene (5 bases). This CDR3 region has 14 residues. V lost 6 bases and J lost 7, with 16 bases in between. CDR1 is MDHEN, CDR2 SYDVKM, per germline. In DNA, the CDR3 is TGTGCCAGCAGACCCATGGGGGGTATACAGCCCCAGCATTTT. Encoded protein: CASRPMGGIQPQHF.

The chain is built from TRBV19 and TRBJ1-5, with 7 bases that match TRBD1. This CDR3 has 15 amino acids. Germline CDR1 reads LNHDA; CDR2 reads SQIVND (reference sequence). V was clipped by 3 bases and J by 5 bases; unmatched bases: 7. DNA for the CDR3: TGTGCCAGTAGTATCGCAGACAGGGTACATCAGCCCCAGCATTTT. Translated: CASSIADRVHQPQHF.